The 24 T cell receptor beta chains below all came from one sample that was sequenced in a study of blood T cell repertoires in COVID-19. The assay was immunoSEQ multiplex PCR, and TCRdb's table has in-frame clones only and misses some. The repertoire holds approximately 450,000 clones, with around 89% as singletons. Sequencing was performed on peripheral blood. These receptors were obtained from a woman in her 30s with acute or convalescent COVID-19.

The rearrangement uses TRBV7-6 and TRBJ2-3, with TRBD1 matching 9 bases. The CDR3 has 15 amino acids. The trim removed 5 bases at V and 2 bases at J, leaving 5 bases unmatched. Germline V lookup: CDR1 SGHVS, CDR2 FNYEAQ. CDR3 protein: CASSAGQGFTDTQYF. The CDR3 DNA reads TGTGCCAGCAGCGCGGGACAGGGATTCACAGATACGCAGTATTTT.

V gene TRBV28 combines with J gene TRBJ2-7, with TRBD2 identical over 12 bases. The germline CDR1 and CDR2 sequences are MDHEN and SYDVKM. The CDR3 covers 14 residues. The V gene end was trimmed by 6 bases and the J gene end by 4 bases; junction bases not matched to a gene: 4. The CDR3 DNA reads as TGTGCCAGCAGCCCGGGACTAGCGGGTTACGAGCAGTACTTC. Its translation is CASSPGLAGYEQYF. The full variable domain, completed using reference TRBV28 and TRBJ2-7, is DVKVTQSSRYLVKRTGEKVFLECVQDMDHENMFWYRQDPGLGLRLIYFSYDVKMKEKGDIPEGYSVSREKKERFSLILESASTNQTSMYLCASSPGLAGYEQYFGPGTRLTVT.

This clone was counted once. The CDR3 DNA is TGTGCCAGCAGCCCTGGGGCGGAACGTCTCCCTGAAGCTTTCTTT. It yields the protein CASSPGAERLPEAFF. The chain uses TRBV5-4 and TRBJ1-1; tentative D call: TRBD1 (5 bases). CDR3 size: 15 residues. Per the germline V gene, CDR1 is SGHNT and CDR2 is YYREEE (reference sequence). The V end lost 4 bases, the J end lost 6 bases, and 19 bases lay between the germline ends.

This chain links TRBV5-4 with TRBJ2-3; TRBD2 agrees at 7 bases. Germline V lookup: CDR1 SGHNT, CDR2 YYREEE (reference sequence). This CDR3 is built from 13 residues. Losses at the gene ends were 7 bases for V and 2 bases for J; bases not matched to a gene: 4. CDR3 region: CASWGGTTDTQYF. For the CDR3, the DNA is TGTGCCAGCTGGGGGGGGACCACAGATACGCAGTATTTT.

This clone was detected only once. This chain connects TRBV20-1 to TRBJ2-1, with 12 bases fitting TRBD2. CDR3 length equals 19 residues. V was pared by 3 bases and J by 6 bases, with 18 bases of the junction left unmatched. CDR1 is DFQATT, CDR2 SNEGSKA, per germline (reference sequence). The DNA of the CDR3 is TGCAGTGCTAGTTCCCCACTTACGAGGACTAGCGGGGTAAGCAATGAGCAGTTCTTC. As protein: CSASSPLTRTSGVSNEQFF.

The chain has TRBV12-5 and TRBJ2-7; TRBD1 matches 11 bases. V lost 3 bases and J lost 3; bases outside the gene matches: 1. This CDR3 contains 14 residues. Germline V gene sequence: CDR1 LGHNT, CDR2 FRNRAP. The CDR3 is CASGFGTGGYEQYF. In DNA, the CDR3 is TGTGCTAGTGGTTTCGGGACAGGGGGCTACGAGCAGTACTTC.

V gene TRBV20-1 combines with J gene TRBJ2-7; a weak D match, TRBD2 (5 bases). V lost 3 bases to trimming and J lost 5 bases, with 8 bases between them. Looked up from germline, CDR1 is DFQATT and CDR2 is SNEGSKA (reference sequence). The CDR3 consists of 11 residues. In DNA, the CDR3 is TGCAGTGCTAGTTTGGGAGACGAGCAGTACTTC. This translates into CSASLGDEQYF.

This rearrangement joins TRBV6-5 to TRBJ1-5, with 7 bases identical to TRBD1. This CDR3 is built from 13 residues. With V trimmed by 6 bases and J by 7 bases, 6 bases remained unmatched. Germline V gene lookup returns CDR1 MNHEY and CDR2 SVGAGI. CDR3 amino acids: CASRIQGSQPQHF. CDR3 DNA: TGTGCCAGCAGAATACAGGGGTCCCAGCCCCAGCATTTT.

CDR3 DNA sequence: TGTGCCAGCAGTGATACTAAGCCGAACACTGAAGCTTTCTTT. Residues: CASSDTKPNTEAFF. The genes are TRBV25-1 and TRBJ1-1; D is ambiguous. The V gene's germline CDR1 is MGHDK and CDR2 SYGVNS. This CDR3 comprises 14 residues. The V gene lost 3 bases and the J gene lost 1 base, with 9 bases spanning the gap.

CDR3 nucleotides: TGTGCCAGCAGCTCAGGACACCCCTCCTACAATGAGCAGTTCTTC. This encodes CASSSGHPSYNEQFF. The chain employs TRBV7-3 and TRBJ2-1, with a possible D match to TRBD1 (5 bases). V shed 4 bases and J shed 0 bases, with 10 bases lying between them. The CDR3 length is 15 residues. CDR1 is SGHTA and CDR2 is FQGTGA in the germline V gene.

The chain is built from TRBV7-6 and TRBJ1-1, with 8 bases that match TRBD1. V shed 1 base, J shed 4 bases, and the junction held 5 bases outside the gene matches. Germline V lookup: CDR1 SGHVS, CDR2 FNYEAQ. The CDR3 consists of 15 residues. The CDR3 coding sequence is TGTGCCAGCAGCTTAGGCCCCGACAGGGGCACTGAAGCTTTCTTT. Its translation is CASSLGPDRGTEAFF.

J is TRBJ2-5 and V is TRBV2; D is perhaps TRBD2 (5 bases). The CDR3 contains 13 residues. From germline, CDR1 is SNHLY and CDR2 FYNNEI. Trimming took off 5 bases at V and 5 bases at J, with 12 bases between the two ends. Written as DNA, the CDR3 is TGTGCCAGCAGTTTTGACTACAAGGAGACCCAGTACTTC. This translates into CASSFDYKETQYF.

The chain uses TRBV13 and TRBJ2-5; 15 bases are a match to TRBD2. This CDR3 region has 16 residues. V was pared by 4 bases and J by 5 bases, with 5 bases of the junction left unmatched. Per germline, CDR1 PRHDT and CDR2 FYEKMQ (reference sequence). This CDR3 is CASSSGLAGGLETQYF. Written as DNA, the CDR3 is TGTGCCAGCAGCTCCGGACTAGCGGGGGGGCTGGAGACCCAGTACTTC.

The chain recombines TRBV12-3 or TRBV12-4 with TRBJ1-2; no clear D. Trimming took 6 bases from V and 3 from J, leaving 8 bases between them. The CDR3 consists of 12 residues. The CDR3 nucleotides read TGTGCCAGCAGCCGTACAGACTATGGCTACACCTTC. This gives the protein CASSRTDYGYTF.

This chain links TRBV7-9 with TRBJ2-3; the D gene is possibly TRBD1 (6 bases). The CDR3 extends over 16 amino acids. V lost 4 bases and J lost 4, with 18 bases in between. CDR1 is SEHNR and CDR2 is FQNEAQ in the germline V gene (reference sequence). Here the CDR3 reads CASSSPQGLGADTQYF. The CDR3 nucleotides read TGTGCCAGCAGCTCCCCACAGGGTTTGGGGGCAGATACGCAGTATTTT.

The CDR3 reads CASRGATDTQYF. In DNA, the CDR3 is TGTGCCAGTCGCGGGGCGACAGATACGCAGTATTTT. The rearrangement uses TRBV18 and TRBJ2-3; D may be TRBD2 (6 bases). This CDR3 region has 12 residues. The germline V gene encodes CDR1 KGHSH and CDR2 LQKENI. Deletions cut 9 bases from V and 3 bases from J, with 10 bases between. Combining the CDR3 with reference TRBV18 and TRBJ2-3 gives the whole variable domain NAGVMQNPRHLVRRRGQEARLRCSPMKGHSHVYWYRQLPEEGLKFMVYLQKENIIDESGMPKERFSAEFPKEGPSILRIQQVVRGDSAAYFCASRGATDTQYFGPGTRLTVL.

The chain joins TRBV9 to TRBJ1-3, with TRBD1 matching over 7 bases. The CDR3 has 16 residues. Germline V gives CDR1 SGDLS, CDR2 YYNGEE. The J segment lost 0 bases and the V segment lost 6 bases, leaving 9 bases of the junction unmatched. The chain's CDR3 is CASTPGGARSGNTIYF. The CDR3 DNA follows: TGTGCCAGCACTCCAGGGGGAGCCCGCTCTGGAAACACCATATATTTT.

The rearrangement links TRBV27 to TRBJ2-7, with 12 nucleotides matching TRBD1. Germline lookup yields CDR1 MNHEY and CDR2 SMNVEV (reference sequence). V shed 4 bases and J 8 bases; nucleotides not matched to a gene: 6. This CDR3 contains 14 residues. The CDR3 DNA sequence: TGTGCCAGCAGTTCCCGGGACAGGGGGCAAAAGCAGTACTTC. Its translation is CASSSRDRGQKQYF.

V gene TRBV5-1 combines with J gene TRBJ2-5; TRBD2 is a possible D gene (6 bases). Germline CDR1 SGHRS, CDR2 YFSETQ. This CDR3 is 15 amino acids long. The V end was cut by 5 bases, the J end by 0 bases, with 14 bases between. The CDR3 protein is CASSTPEGYQETQYF. The CDR3, as DNA: TGCGCCAGCAGTACGCCGGAGGGGTACCAAGAGACCCAGTACTTC.

CDR3: CASSSLGTSGGAIVDTQYF. Here the CDR3 DNA reads TGTGCCAGCAGCTCCCTGGGGACTAGCGGGGGGGCCATAGTAGATACGCAGTATTTT. J is TRBJ2-3 and V is TRBV7-3, with 16 bases matching TRBD2. The CDR3 totals 19 residues. V was pared by 4 bases and J by 5 bases, with 12 bases of the junction left unmatched. Per germline, CDR1 SGHTA and CDR2 FQGTGA.

This sequence joins TRBV6-5 and TRBJ2-4; 9 bases align to TRBD1. V shed 6 bases, J shed 8 bases, and the junction held 8 bases outside the gene matches. The CDR3 runs 14 residues. CDR1 and CDR2 from the germline V gene are MNHEY and SVGAGI. CDR3 protein: CASRTVRQGDIQYF. In DNA form, the CDR3 reads TGTGCCAGCAGGACGGTACGACAGGGGGACATTCAGTACTTC.

The chain recombines TRBV10-3 with TRBJ2-1; a possible D gene is TRBD2 (6 bases). Deletions cut 5 bases from V and 7 bases from J, with 12 bases between. Germline CDR1 ENHRY, CDR2 SYGVKD. This CDR3 is 13 amino acids long. The CDR3 reads CAISFREFNEQFF. For the CDR3, the DNA is TGTGCCATCAGTTTCCGGGAGTTTAATGAGCAGTTCTTC.

The chain employs TRBV24-1 and TRBJ1-2; 9 bases fit TRBD1. The CDR3 runs to 14 residues. The ends lost 3 bases at V and 7 bases at J; junction bases unmatched: 5. Per germline, CDR1 KGHDR and CDR2 SFDVKD. CDR3 protein: CATSDTGQGSGYTF. CDR3 in DNA: TGTGCCACCAGTGATACGGGACAGGGAAGTGGCTACACCTTC.

CDR3 nucleotide sequence: TGTGCCAGCAGGCGTAAGCGGGGGGGCTCCTACGAGCAGTACTTC. This codes for CASRRKRGGSYEQYF. The gene calls are TRBV6-5 and TRBJ2-7; 10 bases align to TRBD2. The germline V gene encodes CDR1 MNHEY and CDR2 SVGAGI. The trim removed 6 bases at V and 0 bases at J, leaving 5 bases unmatched. The CDR3 is 15 amino acids.